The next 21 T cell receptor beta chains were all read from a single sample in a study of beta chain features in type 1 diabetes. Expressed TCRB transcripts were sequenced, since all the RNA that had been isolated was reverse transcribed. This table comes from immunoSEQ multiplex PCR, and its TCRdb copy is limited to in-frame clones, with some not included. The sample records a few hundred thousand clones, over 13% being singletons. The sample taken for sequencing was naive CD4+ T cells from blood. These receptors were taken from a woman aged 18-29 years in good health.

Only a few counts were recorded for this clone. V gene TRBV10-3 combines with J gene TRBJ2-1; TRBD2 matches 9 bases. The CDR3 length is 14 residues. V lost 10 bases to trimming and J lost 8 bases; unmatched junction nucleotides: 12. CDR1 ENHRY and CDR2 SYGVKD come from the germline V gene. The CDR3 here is CATSPGLAEHEQFF. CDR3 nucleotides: TGTGCCACCTCCCCGGGACTAGCTGAGCATGAGCAGTTCTTC.

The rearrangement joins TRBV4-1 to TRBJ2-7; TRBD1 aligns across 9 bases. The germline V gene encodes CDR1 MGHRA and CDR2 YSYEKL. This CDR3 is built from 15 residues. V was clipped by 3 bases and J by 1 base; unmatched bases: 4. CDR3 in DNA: TGCGCCAGCAGCCAGAGGACAGGGGCGTCCTACGAGCAGTACTTC. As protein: CASSQRTGASYEQYF.

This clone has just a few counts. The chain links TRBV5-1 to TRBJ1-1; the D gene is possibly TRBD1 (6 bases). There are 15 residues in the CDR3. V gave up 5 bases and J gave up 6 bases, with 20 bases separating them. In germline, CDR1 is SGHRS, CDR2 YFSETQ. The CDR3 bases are TGCGCCAGCAGTCTTACGACGAACAGGGTCGCTGAAGCTTTCTTT. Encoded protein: CASSLTTNRVAEAFF.

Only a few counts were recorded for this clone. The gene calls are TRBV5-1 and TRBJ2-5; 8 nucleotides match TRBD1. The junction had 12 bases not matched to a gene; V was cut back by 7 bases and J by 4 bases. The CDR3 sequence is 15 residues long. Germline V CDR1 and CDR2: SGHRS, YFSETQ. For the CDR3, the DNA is TGCGCCAGCCGGTCATCACAGGGGGATGGAGAGACCCAGTACTTC. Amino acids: CASRSSQGDGETQYF.

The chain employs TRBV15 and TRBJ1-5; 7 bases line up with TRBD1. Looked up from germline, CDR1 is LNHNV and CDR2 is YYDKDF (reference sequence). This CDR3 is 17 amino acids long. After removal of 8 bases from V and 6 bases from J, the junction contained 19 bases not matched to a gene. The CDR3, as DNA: TGTGCCACCGGAGGACCAGGGGGGCGGGGGGCTGGTCAGCCCCAGCATTTT. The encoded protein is CATGGPGGRGAGQPQHF.

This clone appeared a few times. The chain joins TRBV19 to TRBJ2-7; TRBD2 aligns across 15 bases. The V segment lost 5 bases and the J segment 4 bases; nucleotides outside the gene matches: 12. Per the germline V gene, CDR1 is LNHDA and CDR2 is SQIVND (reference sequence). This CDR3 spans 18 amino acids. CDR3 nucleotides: TGTGCCAGTAGTTCCGGGACTAGCGGGAGGTCGCCGAGGTACGAGCAGTACTTC. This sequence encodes CASSSGTSGRSPRYEQYF.

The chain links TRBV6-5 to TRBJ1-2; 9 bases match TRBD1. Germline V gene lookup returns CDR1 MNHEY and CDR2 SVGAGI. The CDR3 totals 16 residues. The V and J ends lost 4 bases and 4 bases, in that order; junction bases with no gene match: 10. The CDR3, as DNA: TGTGCCAGCAGTTCCCGGACAGGGGCCGACGCCTATGGCTACACCTTC. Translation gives CASSSRTGADAYGYTF.

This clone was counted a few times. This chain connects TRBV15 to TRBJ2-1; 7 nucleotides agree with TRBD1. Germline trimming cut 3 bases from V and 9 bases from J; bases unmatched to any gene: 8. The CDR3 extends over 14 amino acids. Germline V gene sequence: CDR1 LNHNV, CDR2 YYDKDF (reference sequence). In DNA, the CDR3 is TGTGCCACCAGCAGTTGGACAGGAGGTAGTGAGCAGTTCTTC. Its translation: CATSSWTGGSEQFF.

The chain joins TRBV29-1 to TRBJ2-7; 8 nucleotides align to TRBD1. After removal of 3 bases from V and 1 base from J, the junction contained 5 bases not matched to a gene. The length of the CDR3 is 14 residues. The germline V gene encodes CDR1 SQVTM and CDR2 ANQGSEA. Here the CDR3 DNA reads TGCAGCGTTGATGTGCAGGGGGCTTCCTACGAGCAGTACTTC. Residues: CSVDVQGASYEQYF.

CDR3 protein: CASSFQGDYGYTF. In DNA, the CDR3 is TGTGCCAGCAGTTTTCAGGGTGACTATGGCTACACCTTC. The chain joins TRBV27 to TRBJ1-2; D might be TRBD1 (5 bases). With 3 bases removed from V and 3 bases from J, the gap between germline ends came to 8 bases. This CDR3 has 13 residues. CDR1 and CDR2 from the germline V gene are MNHEY and SMNVEV (reference sequence).

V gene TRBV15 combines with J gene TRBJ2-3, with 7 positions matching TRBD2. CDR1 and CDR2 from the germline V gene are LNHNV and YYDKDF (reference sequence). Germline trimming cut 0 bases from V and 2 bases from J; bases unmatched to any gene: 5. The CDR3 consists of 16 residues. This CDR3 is CATSRDGAGPTDTQYF. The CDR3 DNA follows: TGTGCCACCAGCAGAGATGGAGCGGGACCCACAGATACGCAGTATTTT.

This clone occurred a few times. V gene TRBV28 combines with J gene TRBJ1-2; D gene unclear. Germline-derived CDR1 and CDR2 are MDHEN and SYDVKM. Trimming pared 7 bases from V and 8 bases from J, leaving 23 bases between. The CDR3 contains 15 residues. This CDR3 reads CASTGAGSPGSGYTF. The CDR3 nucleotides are TGTGCCAGCACTGGAGCGGGCAGTCCGGGGAGCGGCTACACCTTC.

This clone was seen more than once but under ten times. CDR3 DNA: TGTGCCAGCTCACCAACAGGCCAAAACGAGCAGTACTTC. The encoded protein is CASSPTGQNEQYF. The V and J genes are TRBV18 and TRBJ2-7, with D perhaps TRBD1 (5 bases). V lost 2 bases to trimming and J lost 5 bases, with 10 bases between them. This CDR3 is built from 13 residues. Germline V gene sequence: CDR1 KGHSH, CDR2 LQKENI.

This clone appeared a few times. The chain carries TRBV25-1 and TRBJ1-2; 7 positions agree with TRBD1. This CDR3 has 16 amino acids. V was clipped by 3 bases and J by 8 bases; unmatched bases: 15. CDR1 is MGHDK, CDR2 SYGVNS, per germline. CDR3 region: CASSDSGQDLSRGYTF. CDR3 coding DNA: TGTGCCAGCAGTGATTCCGGACAGGACCTTTCGCGCGGCTACACCTTC.

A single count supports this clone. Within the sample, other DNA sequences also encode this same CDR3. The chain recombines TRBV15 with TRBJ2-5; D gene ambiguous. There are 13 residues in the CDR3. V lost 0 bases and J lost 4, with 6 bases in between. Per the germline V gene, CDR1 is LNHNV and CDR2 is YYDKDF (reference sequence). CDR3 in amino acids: CATSRDRGETQYF. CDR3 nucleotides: TGTGCCACCAGCAGAGATCGAGGAGAGACCCAGTACTTC.

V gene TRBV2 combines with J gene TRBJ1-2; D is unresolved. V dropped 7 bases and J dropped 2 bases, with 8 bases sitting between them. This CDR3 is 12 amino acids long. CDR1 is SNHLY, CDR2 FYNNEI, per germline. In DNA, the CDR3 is TGTGCCAGCAATAACGGGAACTATGGCTACACCTTC. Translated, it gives CASNNGNYGYTF.

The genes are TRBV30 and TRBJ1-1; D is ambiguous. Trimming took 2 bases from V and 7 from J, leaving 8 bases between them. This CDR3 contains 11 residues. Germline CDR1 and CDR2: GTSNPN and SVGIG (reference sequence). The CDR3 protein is CAWSRSDEAFF. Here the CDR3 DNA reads TGTGCCTGGAGTCGGAGTGATGAAGCTTTCTTT.

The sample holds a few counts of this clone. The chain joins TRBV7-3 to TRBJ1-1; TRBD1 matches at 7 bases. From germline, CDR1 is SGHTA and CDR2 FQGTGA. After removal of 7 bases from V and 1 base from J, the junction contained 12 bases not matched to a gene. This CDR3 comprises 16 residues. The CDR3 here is CASIPPGGQKNTEAFF. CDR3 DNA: TGTGCCAGCATCCCCCCTGGGGGACAGAAGAACACTGAAGCTTTCTTT.

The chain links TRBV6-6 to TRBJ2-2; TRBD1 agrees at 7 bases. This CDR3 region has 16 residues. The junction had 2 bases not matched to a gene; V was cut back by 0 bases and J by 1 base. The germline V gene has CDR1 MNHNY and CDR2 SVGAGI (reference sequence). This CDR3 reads CASSYSRQGNTGELFF. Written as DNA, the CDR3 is TGTGCCAGCAGTTACTCACGACAGGGGAACACCGGGGAGCTGTTTTTT.

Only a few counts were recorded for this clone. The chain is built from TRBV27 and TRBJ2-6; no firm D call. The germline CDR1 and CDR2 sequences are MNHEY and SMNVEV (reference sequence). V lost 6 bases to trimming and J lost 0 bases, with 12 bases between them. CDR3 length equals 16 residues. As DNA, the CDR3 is TGTGCCAGCAGACTTCGACTGAGCTCTGGGGCCAACGTCCTGACTTTC. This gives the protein CASRLRLSSGANVLTF.

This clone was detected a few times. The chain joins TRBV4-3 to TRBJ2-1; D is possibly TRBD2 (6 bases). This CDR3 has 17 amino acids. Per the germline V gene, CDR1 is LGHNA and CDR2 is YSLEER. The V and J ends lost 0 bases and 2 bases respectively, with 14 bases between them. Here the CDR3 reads CASSQEPRGKTYNEQFF. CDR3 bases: TGCGCCAGCAGCCAAGAGCCTCGGGGGAAGACCTACAATGAGCAGTTCTTC.